A single sample is the source of the 26 T cell receptor beta chains below, sequenced in a study of beta chain features in type 1 diabetes. Regarding the study as a whole: TCRB CDR3 length was moderately but significantly reduced in all four CD4+ subsets of Type 1 diabetes patients.

The authors reverse transcribed all of the isolated RNA, so sequencing captured expressed TCRB transcripts. The table came from immunoSEQ multiplex PCR; TCRdb's copy has only in-frame clones and leaves some out. The sample holds under 70,000 clones, 55% to 80% seen once. Which antigens these TCRs recognize remains unknown. The source material was stem cell memory CD4+ T cells from blood. The receptors come from a woman between 25 and 40 years old with type 1 diabetes.

The V call is TRBV7-2, the J call TRBJ1-1, with 8 bases identical to TRBD1. Germline CDR1 and CDR2: SGHTA and FQGNSA. The CDR3 is 14 residues long. With V trimmed by 5 bases and J by 4 bases, 6 bases remained unmatched. CDR3 DNA: TGTGCCAGCAGCCCACAGGGGGTCGGCACTGAAGCTTTCTTT. Protein: CASSPQGVGTEAFF.

This clone appeared a few times. The J gene is TRBJ2-1, the V gene TRBV4-1; 9 bases agree with TRBD2. The CDR3 totals 13 residues. The trim removed 4 bases at V and 8 bases at J, leaving 3 bases unmatched. Germline-derived CDR1 and CDR2 are MGHRA and YSYEKL. CDR3 bases: TGCGCCAGCAGCCTTCTAGCGGGATATGAGCAGTTCTTC. This sequence encodes CASSLLAGYEQFF.

The chain has TRBV27 and TRBJ2-7; D remains unclear. The CDR3 runs to 17 residues. Germline V CDR1 and CDR2: MNHEY, SMNVEV (reference sequence). V gave up 3 bases and J gave up 0 bases, with 18 bases separating them. Here the CDR3 DNA reads TGTGCCAGCAGTTTCGTGCCCCAACTCCGGAGCTCCTACGAGCAGTACTTC. Translating it yields CASSFVPQLRSSYEQYF.

This chain links TRBV9 with TRBJ1-2; 7 bases agree with TRBD1. Germline loops: CDR1 SGDLS, CDR2 YYNGEE. This CDR3 has 13 amino acids. The V and J ends lost 4 bases and 2 bases, in that order; junction bases with no gene match: 2. The CDR3 region has the DNA TGTGCCAGCAGCCGGGACAGCAACTATGGCTACACCTTC. Protein sequence: CASSRDSNYGYTF. The full variable domain, rest sourced from reference TRBV9 and TRBJ1-2, is DSGVTQTPKHLITATGQRVTLRCSPRSGDLSVYWYQQSLDQGLQFLIQYYNGEERAKGNILERFSAQQFPDLHSELNLSSLELGDSALYFCASSRDSNYGYTFGSGTRLTVV.

The chain carries TRBV13 and TRBJ1-4; weak D call: TRBD1 (5 bases). The CDR3 consists of 13 residues. Trimming shortened V by 9 bases and J by 2 bases, and 10 bases separated the two germline ends. The germline V gene encodes CDR1 PRHDT and CDR2 FYEKMQ (reference sequence). CDR3 in DNA: TGTGCCAGTGGTACAGGTACTAATGAAAAACTGTTTTTT. This encodes CASGTGTNEKLFF.

The rearrangement links TRBV2 to TRBJ2-1; D is undetermined. This CDR3 has 12 residues. Germline V gene lookup returns CDR1 SNHLY and CDR2 FYNNEI. Trimming took 6 bases from V and 3 from J, leaving 6 bases between them. CDR3 sequence (DNA): TGTGCCAGCAGCCGGTTCTACAATGAGCAGTTCTTC. Residues: CASSRFYNEQFF. The full variable domain, completed using reference TRBV2 and TRBJ2-1, is EPEVTQTPSHQVTQMGQEVILRCVPISNHLYFYWYRQILGQKVEFLVSFYNNEISEKSEIFDDQFSVERPDGSNFTLKIRSTKLEDSAMYFCASSRFYNEQFFGPGTRLTVL.

This clone was seen a few times. V gene TRBV5-1 combines with J gene TRBJ2-3; TRBD2 is a possible D gene (6 bases). Per the germline V gene, CDR1 is SGHRS and CDR2 is YFSETQ. This CDR3 comprises 13 residues. V was pared by 3 bases and J by 5 bases, with 10 bases between. The CDR3 DNA reads TGCGCCAGCAGCTACCCCGGGGGAGATACGCAGTATTTT. Translating gives CASSYPGGDTQYF.

The chain combines TRBV27 with TRBJ2-7; D is undetermined. The CDR3 is 14 residues long. The germline gives CDR1 MNHEY, CDR2 SMNVEV (reference sequence). Trimming removed 0 bases at V and 4 bases at J, with 10 bases between. In nucleotides, the CDR3 is TGTGCCAGCAGTTTATCGAACAACCCTTACGAGCAGTACTTC. Protein sequence: CASSLSNNPYEQYF.

This clone was picked up a small number of times. The chain links TRBV2 to TRBJ2-2; possible D gene TRBD2, 6 bases. This CDR3 has 14 amino acids. V was trimmed by 6 bases and J by 4 bases, leaving 12 bases between them. Germline assignment: CDR1 SNHLY and CDR2 FYNNEI. The CDR3 spells CASRVQTSTGELFF. CDR3 coding DNA: TGTGCCAGCAGAGTACAGACTAGCACCGGGGAGCTGTTTTTT.

This rearrangement joins TRBV28 to TRBJ2-7; 8 nucleotides agree with TRBD2. The trim removed 5 bases at V and 3 bases at J, leaving 9 bases unmatched. Germline CDR1 and CDR2: MDHEN and SYDVKM. This CDR3 has 15 amino acids. The CDR3 DNA reads TGTGCCAGCAGTACGTCCGGGACTAGGATCTACGAGCAGTACTTC. Its protein product is CASSTSGTRIYEQYF.

The V and J genes are TRBV18 and TRBJ2-7, with 9 positions matching TRBD1. Germline V gene data show CDR1 as KGHSH and CDR2 as LQKENI. After removal of 3 bases from V and 6 bases from J, the junction contained 6 bases not matched to a gene. The CDR3 totals 14 residues. The CDR3 DNA reads as TGTGCCAGCTCACCGACAGGGGGAAAGGGCGAGCAGTACTTC. Amino acids: CASSPTGGKGEQYF.

CDR3 in DNA: TGCGCCAGCAGCTTGAAGGGGGTCAATGAGCAGTTCTTC. Residues: CASSLKGVNEQFF. This sequence joins TRBV5-1 and TRBJ2-1; D possibly corresponds to TRBD1 (6 bases). The CDR3 contains 13 residues. V lost 1 base, J lost 6 bases, and 8 bases lay in between. Germline lookup yields CDR1 SGHRS and CDR2 YFSETQ.

V gene TRBV27 combines with J gene TRBJ1-2; no reliable D call. Trimming took 3 bases from V and 0 from J, leaving 5 bases between them. Germline V CDR1 and CDR2: MNHEY, SMNVEV (reference sequence). This CDR3 is 13 amino acids long. CDR3 protein: CASSFAANYGYTF. The CDR3 bases are TGTGCCAGCAGTTTTGCAGCTAACTATGGCTACACCTTC.

The chain uses TRBV5-1 and TRBJ2-3; 12 bases map to TRBD2. V trimming: 2 bases; J trimming: 4 bases; junction bases outside the gene matches: 8. This CDR3 comprises 17 residues. Germline CDR1 and CDR2: SGHRS and YFSETQ. CDR3: CASSFGALAGGSDTQYF. CDR3 DNA sequence: TGCGCCAGCAGCTTTGGAGCTCTAGCGGGAGGGTCAGATACGCAGTATTTT.

This clone was seen repeatedly, ten times or more. This sequence joins TRBV29-1 and TRBJ2-7, with TRBD1 as a possible D gene (6 bases). Germline V gene lookup returns CDR1 SQVTM and CDR2 ANQGSEA. This CDR3 has 13 amino acids. Trimming took 4 bases from V and 6 from J, leaving 16 bases between them. The CDR3 reads CSVGTVTLGEQYF. CDR3 bases: TGCAGCGTTGGGACAGTTACCCTGGGCGAGCAGTACTTC.

This chain uses TRBV7-8 with TRBJ2-2; possible D gene TRBD1, 5 bases. Per the germline V gene, CDR1 is SGHVS and CDR2 is FQNEAQ. Trimming pared 5 bases from V and 7 bases from J, leaving 14 bases between. The CDR3 is made up of 14 amino acids. The CDR3 nucleotides are TGTGCCAGCAGCATAGTCAGGGTCGGCGGGGAGCTGTTTTTT. Its protein product is CASSIVRVGGELFF.

The chain recombines TRBV4-1 with TRBJ1-5; D gene unclear. The CDR3 contains 14 residues. CDR1 and CDR2 (germline): MGHRA, YSYEKL. V was trimmed by 1 base and J by 1 base, leaving 5 bases between them. The CDR3 sequence is CASSQGRSNQPQHF. In DNA, the CDR3 is TGCGCCAGCAGCCAAGGGCGGAGCAATCAGCCCCAGCATTTT.

V and J are TRBV2 and TRBJ2-7; 11 bases agree with TRBD2. V was pared by 6 bases and J by 2 bases, with 6 bases of the junction left unmatched. The length of the CDR3 is 15 residues. CDR1 is SNHLY and CDR2 is FYNNEI in the germline V gene. The CDR3 bases are TGTGCCAGCAGGGCTCTAGCGGGAGGACCCTACGAGCAGTACTTC. Translating it yields CASRALAGGPYEQYF.

V and J are TRBV28 and TRBJ1-3; 8 nucleotides agree with TRBD1. This CDR3 contains 14 residues. With V trimmed by 3 bases and J by 8 bases, 6 bases remained unmatched. Germline assignment: CDR1 MDHEN and CDR2 SYDVKM. CDR3 region: CASSFSDREDTIYF. CDR3 in DNA: TGTGCCAGCAGTTTCTCGGACAGGGAGGACACCATATATTTT.

The genes are TRBV23-1 and TRBJ1-1; TRBD1 matches 7 bases. TRBV23-1 is placed among ORFs of uncertain function. The CDR3 covers 12 residues. Trimming cost V 6 bases and J 10 bases; bases outside gene matches: 8. CDR3 protein: CASSQGDPRAFF. DNA of the CDR3: TGCGCCAGCAGCCAGGGGGATCCAAGAGCTTTCTTT.

CDR3 loop: CASSIIGSWEAFF. The CDR3 nucleotides read TGTGCCAGCAGCATCATCGGTTCTTGGGAAGCTTTCTTT. This chain links TRBV28 with TRBJ1-1, with unresolved D. The V end lost 6 bases, the J end lost 8 bases, and 16 bases lay between the germline ends. The CDR3 has 13 residues. Per germline, CDR1 MDHEN and CDR2 SYDVKM.

Only a few counts were recorded for this clone. The rearrangement joins TRBV21-1 to TRBJ1-5; TRBD1 is the table's D call and was not checked against the DNA. TRBV21-1 is deemed a pseudogene. This CDR3 region has 11 residues. CDR3 nucleotide sequence: TGTGCCAGCAAGAGGACACCGGTCCAGCATTTT. This gives the protein CASKRTPVQHF.

The gene calls are TRBV11-2 and TRBJ2-2; 8 nucleotides agree with TRBD1. Germline CDR1 is SGHAT and CDR2 is FQNNGV. This CDR3 has 17 amino acids. V was clipped by 2 bases and J by 3 bases; unmatched bases: 8. The CDR3 here is CASSLTETGAYTGELFF. The CDR3 DNA reads as TGTGCCAGCAGCTTAACCGAGACAGGGGCTTACACCGGGGAGCTGTTTTTT.

The chain joins TRBV11-2 to TRBJ2-1; D is undetermined. CDR3 length: 12 amino acids. Deletions cut 4 bases from V and 7 bases from J, with 8 bases between. CDR1 is SGHAT and CDR2 is FQNNGV in the germline V gene. The CDR3 nucleotides are TGTGCCAGCAGCTCCAGGTGGAATGAGCAGTTCTTC. This translates into CASSSRWNEQFF. Using reference TRBV11-2 and TRBJ2-1 for the parts outside the CDR3, the full variable domain is EAGVAQSPRYKIIEKRQSVAFWCNPISGHATLYWYQQILGQGPKLLIQFQNNGVVDDSQLPKDRFSAERLKGVDSTLKIQPAKLEDSAVYLCASSSRWNEQFFGPGTRLTVL.

The rearrangement links TRBV2 to TRBJ2-5, with a weak D call TRBD2 (5 bases). This CDR3 region has 13 residues. With 0 bases removed from V and 11 bases from J, the gap between germline ends came to 13 bases. From germline, CDR1 is SNHLY and CDR2 FYNNEI. CDR3 in amino acids: CASSEALRGHQYF. CDR3 in DNA: TGTGCCAGCAGTGAAGCGCTCCGGGGTCATCAGTACTTC.

The rearrangement links TRBV2 to TRBJ2-1; D unresolved. This CDR3 comprises 11 residues. Looked up from germline, CDR1 is SNHLY and CDR2 is FYNNEI. Trimming pared 7 bases from V and 8 bases from J, leaving 9 bases between. CDR3: CASKAYHEQFF. The CDR3, as DNA: TGTGCCAGCAAAGCATACCATGAGCAGTTCTTC. Variable domain in full (rest from reference TRBV2 and TRBJ2-1): EPEVTQTPSHQVTQMGQEVILRCVPISNHLYFYWYRQILGQKVEFLVSFYNNEISEKSEIFDDQFSVERPDGSNFTLKIRSTKLEDSAMYFCASKAYHEQFFGPGTRLTVL.